This entry lists 32 T cell receptor beta chains sequenced from one sample in a study of STAT5B mutations in CD4+ large granular lymphocyte leukemia. Sequencing used immunoSEQ multiplex PCR; TCRdb keeps in-frame clones, though not all of them. The repertoire holds about 21,000 clones, with 70% as singletons. The sequencing sample was made of CD4+ T cells from blood buffy coats. The receptors shown here come from a human donor in good health.

This clone was seen only a few times. The V gene is TRBV14, the J gene TRBJ2-2; perhaps D is TRBD1 or TRBD2 (5 bases each). V was trimmed by 4 bases and J by 5 bases, leaving 8 bases between them. CDR3 length: 13 amino acids. The V gene's germline CDR1 is SGHDN and CDR2 FVKESK. In DNA form, the CDR3 reads TGTGCCAGCAGCCCGGGGCCGACCGGGGAGCTGTTTTTT. Its protein product is CASSPGPTGELFF.

Remarks on this clone: A read error may account for a junction end that differs from germline. This sequence joins TRBV5-8 and TRBJ2-7, with D perhaps TRBD1 (6 bases). Per germline, CDR1 SGHTS and CDR2 YDEGEE. This CDR3 has 15 amino acids. The CDR3 nucleotides read TGTGCCAGCAGCTTGGTTCAGGGGCCCTCCGACGAGCAGTACTTC. Its protein is CASSLVQGPSDEQYF.

The rearrangement joins TRBV5-1 to TRBJ2-3; 8 bases match TRBD1. This CDR3 has 15 amino acids. Germline CDR1 reads SGHRS; CDR2 reads YFSETQ. V shed 3 bases, J shed 2 bases, and the junction held 5 bases outside the gene matches. The CDR3 DNA reads TGCGCCAGCAGCTGGACAGGGCCCTACACAGATACGCAGTATTTT. It codes for CASSWTGPYTDTQYF.

In its sample, this clone was seen a few times. The chain combines TRBV2 with TRBJ1-1; TRBD1 matches 11 bases. The CDR3 is 16 amino acids. Trimming at V came to 1 base and at J to 5 bases, leaving 6 bases not matched to a gene. Germline V gives CDR1 SNHLY, CDR2 FYNNEI. This CDR3 is CASSEGTGGAGTEAFF. CDR3 bases: TGTGCCAGCAGTGAAGGGACAGGGGGCGCAGGGACTGAAGCTTTCTTT.

The gene calls are TRBV2 and TRBJ2-3; no definite D call. The V and J ends lost 7 bases and 5 bases respectively, with 10 bases between them. CDR1 is SNHLY, CDR2 FYNNEI, per germline. CDR3 size: 12 residues. The CDR3 DNA follows: TGTGCCAGCAAGGAAGGGAAAGATACGCAGTATTTT. Translation gives CASKEGKDTQYF.

The chain carries TRBV7-9 and TRBJ2-2; 8 positions agree with TRBD1. Germline V lookup: CDR1 SEHNR, CDR2 FQNEAQ (reference sequence). This CDR3 is built from 15 residues. J lost 6 bases, V lost 4 bases, and 7 bases had no gene match. CDR3: CASSYETGVSGELFF. The DNA for the CDR3 is TGTGCCAGCAGCTACGAGACAGGGGTATCCGGGGAGCTGTTTTTT.

The V and J genes are TRBV6-5 and TRBJ2-6; no reliable D call. Per the germline V gene, CDR1 is MNHEY and CDR2 is SVGAGI. Between the trimmed V and J ends, which lost 5 bases and 1 base, there was a span of 6 bases. The CDR3 contains 14 residues. CDR3 DNA sequence: TGTGCCAGCAGTAAGCTATCTGGGGCCAACGTCCTGACTTTC. Protein product: CASSKLSGANVLTF.

The J gene is TRBJ2-2, the V gene TRBV18, with D unresolved. The ends were cut back, 3 bases at V and 1 base at J, with 12 bases in the middle. CDR1 KGHSH and CDR2 LQKENI come from the germline V gene. The CDR3 is made up of 16 amino acids. Written as DNA, the CDR3 is TGTGCCAGCTCACCGCGTCCTTTGGGGAACACCGGGGAGCTGTTTTTT. This sequence encodes CASSPRPLGNTGELFF.

This chain uses TRBV2 with TRBJ2-3; TRBD2 might be the D (6 bases). The CDR3 consists of 14 residues. Trimming cost V 6 bases and J 1 base, with 11 bases left between them. Germline CDR1 and CDR2: SNHLY and FYNNEI. The CDR3, as DNA: TGTGCCAGCAGACCGGGACTCCGCACAGATACGCAGTATTTT. Protein: CASRPGLRTDTQYF.

The chain carries TRBV5-1 and TRBJ1-6; 7 bases map to TRBD1. There are 15 residues in the CDR3. The V gene's germline CDR1 is SGHRS and CDR2 YFSETQ. J gave up 8 bases and V 4 bases, and 9 bases lay outside the gene matches. CDR3 sequence reads: CASSRDSEWDSPLHF. The CDR3 DNA sequence: TGCGCCAGCAGCCGGGACAGTGAATGGGATTCACCCCTCCACTTT. Combining the CDR3 with reference TRBV5-1 and TRBJ1-6 gives the whole variable domain KAGVTQTPRYLIKTRGQQVTLSCSPISGHRSVSWYQQTPGQGLQFLFEYFSETQRNKGNFPGRFSGRQFSNSRSEMNVSTLELGDSALYLCASSRDSEWDSPLHFGNGTRLTVT.

This clone was counted a few times. The chain links TRBV7-7 to TRBJ2-2; no clear D. Germline loops: CDR1 SSHAT, CDR2 FNYEAQ (reference sequence). The ends were cut back, 5 bases at V and 4 bases at J, with 8 bases in the middle. CDR3 length equals 13 residues. CDR3 region: CASSASGTGELFF. DNA of the CDR3: TGTGCCAGCAGCGCCTCGGGCACCGGGGAGCTGTTTTTT.

The chain combines TRBV6-5 with TRBJ2-7; D is unresolved. The germline CDR1 and CDR2 sequences are MNHEY and SVGAGI. The CDR3 is made up of 12 amino acids. V was trimmed by 6 bases and J by 5 bases, leaving 11 bases between them. CDR3 residues: CASRGPQHEQYF. Here the CDR3 DNA reads TGTGCCAGCAGAGGCCCTCAGCACGAGCAGTACTTC.

V is TRBV7-6 and J is TRBJ2-1; 10 bases are a match to TRBD2. The CDR3 has 14 amino acids. The V gene's germline CDR1 is SGHVS and CDR2 FNYEAQ. Unmatched junction bases numbered 9, after V lost 4 bases and J lost 12 bases. The CDR3 here is CASSSTGTSDPQFF. For the CDR3, the DNA is TGTGCCAGCAGCTCGACCGGGACTAGCGACCCGCAGTTCTTC.

This chain links TRBV27 with TRBJ2-7; TRBD1 matches at 9 bases. Germline CDR1 MNHEY, CDR2 SMNVEV (reference sequence). The CDR3 is made up of 15 amino acids. J gave up 12 bases and V 7 bases, and 19 bases lay outside the gene matches. CDR3: CASTLGQGRLHPWYF. The DNA for the CDR3 is TGTGCCAGCACCTTGGGACAGGGTAGGCTCCACCCTTGGTACTTC.

This sequence joins TRBV5-1 and TRBJ2-1; 7 bases are shared with TRBD2. The CDR3 loop spans 15 amino acids. Germline lookup yields CDR1 SGHRS and CDR2 YFSETQ. Trimming removed 3 bases from V and 2 bases from J; junction bases left unmatched: 5. CDR3 in DNA: TGCGCCAGCAGCTCCGGGGGGACCACCTACAATGAGCAGTTCTTC. This sequence encodes CASSSGGTTYNEQFF.

The J gene is TRBJ2-1, the V gene TRBV11-2; D might be TRBD2 (7 bases). This CDR3 is 16 amino acids long. Germline lookup yields CDR1 SGHAT and CDR2 FQNNGV. The V gene lost 8 bases and the J gene lost 4 bases, with 21 bases spanning the gap. The chain's CDR3 is CASGGEQGFGYNEQFF. The CDR3 bases are TGTGCCAGCGGGGGGGAACAGGGATTTGGGTACAATGAGCAGTTCTTC.

J is TRBJ2-2 and V is TRBV7-3; D is unresolved. Trimming stripped 3 bases from V and 3 bases from J, with 2 bases between. CDR1 is SGHTA and CDR2 is FQGTGA in the germline V gene. The CDR3 has 12 residues. CDR3 sequence: CASSFDTGELFF. The CDR3 bases are TGTGCCAGCAGCTTTGACACCGGGGAGCTGTTTTTT.

The V gene is TRBV5-8, the J gene TRBJ2-2; D gene ambiguous. Trimming left V 4 bases short and J 7 bases short, with 11 bases between. This CDR3 has 13 amino acids. Germline CDR1 is SGHTS and CDR2 is YDEGEE. In DNA form, the CDR3 reads TGTGCCAGCAGCCCTTTGGGGTACGGGGAGCTGTTTTTT. It is translated as CASSPLGYGELFF.

The chain employs TRBV7-6 and TRBJ2-6; possibly TRBD1 for D (6 bases). This CDR3 has 16 amino acids. Germline CDR1 and CDR2: SGHVS and FNYEAQ. V dropped 4 bases and J dropped 4 bases, with 14 bases sitting between them. The CDR3 protein is CASSYRQESGANVLTF. The CDR3 nucleotides are TGTGCCAGCAGCTACCGACAGGAATCAGGGGCCAACGTCCTGACTTTC.

V gene TRBV10-2 combines with J gene TRBJ2-3; 13 positions agree with TRBD2. CDR1 is WSHSY and CDR2 is SAAADI in the germline V gene. V shed 7 bases, J shed 6 bases, and the junction held 13 bases outside the gene matches. The CDR3 totals 17 residues. The CDR3 here is CASITALAGGGKDTQYF. The CDR3 DNA is TGCGCCAGCATCACGGCACTAGCGGGGGGGGGCAAGGATACGCAGTATTTT.

The chain links TRBV5-1 to TRBJ1-3; the D gene is possibly TRBD1 (6 bases). This CDR3 contains 17 residues. Germline V gene data show CDR1 as SGHRS and CDR2 as YFSETQ. V was shortened by 3 bases and J by 0 bases, with 16 bases between the two germline ends. The CDR3 region has the DNA TGCGCCAGCAGCTGGGGACCTGGACAGCTCTCTGGAAACACCATATATTTT. It yields the protein CASSWGPGQLSGNTIYF.

This chain uses TRBV28 with TRBJ1-5; D ambiguous. The CDR3 totals 13 residues. CDR1 and CDR2 from the germline V gene are MDHEN and SYDVKM. Trimming removed 5 bases at V and 4 bases at J, with 9 bases between. The CDR3 spells CASSSTGNQPQHF. The CDR3 bases are TGTGCCAGCAGTAGTACGGGGAATCAGCCCCAGCATTTT. Filled out from reference TRBV28 and TRBJ1-5, the complete variable domain reads DVKVTQSSRYLVKRTGEKVFLECVQDMDHENMFWYRQDPGLGLRLIYFSYDVKMKEKGDIPEGYSVSREKKERFSLILESASTNQTSMYLCASSSTGNQPQHFGDGTRLSIL.

The chain combines TRBV5-4 with TRBJ1-1, with D possibly matching TRBD1 (5 bases). Trimming left V 1 base short and J 1 base short, with 11 bases between. Germline CDR1 is SGHNT and CDR2 is YYREEE (reference sequence). CDR3 size: 15 residues. The CDR3 here is CASSLWGGPNTEAFF. CDR3 sequence (DNA): TGTGCCAGCAGCTTGTGGGGGGGTCCGAACACTGAAGCTTTCTTT.

The chain links TRBV12-5 to TRBJ1-5; weak D call: TRBD1 (5 bases). Trimming took off 1 base at V and 7 bases at J, with 8 bases between the two ends. CDR1 is LGHNT and CDR2 is FRNRAP in the germline V gene. There are 13 residues in the CDR3. CDR3 residues: CASGLDRRQPQHF. CDR3 nucleotides: TGTGCTAGTGGTTTGGACAGGAGGCAGCCCCAGCATTTT.

Here the CDR3 DNA reads TGTGCCAGCAGCAAACTAGCGGTGAGTTGGAATGAGCAGTTCTTC. This codes for CASSKLAVSWNEQFF. This chain uses TRBV11-3 with TRBJ2-1; 8 positions match TRBD2. J was trimmed by 7 bases and V by 5 bases; bases with no gene match: 10. The CDR3 contains 15 residues. Germline CDR1 reads SGHNT; CDR2 reads YENEEA.

The CDR3 DNA reads as TGTGCCAGCAGCCCACTCCCCGGGGCCTACCAAGAGACCCAGTACTTC. It codes for CASSPLPGAYQETQYF. This chain joins TRBV5-6 and TRBJ2-5; D possibly matches TRBD1 or TRBD2 (5 bases each). Germline values: CDR1 SGHDT, CDR2 YYEEEE. The germline V and J ends were trimmed by 4 bases and 0 bases, with 16 bases remaining between them. The CDR3 contains 16 residues.

The chain links TRBV25-1 to TRBJ2-5, with TRBD1 matching over 7 bases. Trimming took 4 bases from V and 2 from J; bases not matched to a gene: 13. This CDR3 is built from 17 residues. Germline V gene lookup returns CDR1 MGHDK and CDR2 SYGVNS. CDR3 sequence (DNA): TGTGCCAGCAGTGGTTCCGGGACAGCTTCATTACAAGAGACCCAGTACTTC. Its protein product is CASSGSGTASLQETQYF.

The chain employs TRBV4-3 and TRBJ2-7; D is possibly TRBD1 (6 bases). Trimming stripped 1 base from V and 4 bases from J, with 14 bases between. CDR1 is LGHNA and CDR2 is YSLEER in the germline V gene. The CDR3 extends over 15 amino acids. The chain's CDR3 is CASSQVQDSLYEQYF. In DNA, the CDR3 is TGCGCCAGCAGCCAAGTGCAGGACAGCCTATACGAGCAGTACTTC.

J is TRBJ2-5 and V is TRBV10-3; D perhaps matches TRBD1 (5 bases). Germline assignment: CDR1 ENHRY and CDR2 SYGVKD. The V end was cut by 2 bases, the J end by 5 bases, with 15 bases between. This CDR3 comprises 15 residues. For the CDR3, the DNA is TGTGCCATCAGTGAGACACAGACAGTAGGGGAGACCCAGTACTTC. This encodes CAISETQTVGETQYF.

This chain joins TRBV6-6 and TRBJ1-2; D is possibly TRBD1 (6 bases). CDR1 is MNHNY and CDR2 is SVGAGI in the germline V gene (reference sequence). With 4 bases removed from V and 2 bases from J, the gap between germline ends came to 8 bases. This CDR3 spans 13 amino acids. The CDR3: CASSSQGNYGYTF. The CDR3 DNA follows: TGTGCCAGCAGTTCCCAGGGGAACTATGGCTACACCTTC.

This chain connects TRBV5-4 to TRBJ2-3; possible D gene TRBD2, 6 bases. V lost 2 bases and J 6 bases, leaving 16 bases between the germline ends. The CDR3 has 15 residues. CDR1 is SGHNT, CDR2 YYREEE, per germline (reference sequence). In DNA, the CDR3 is TGTGCCAGCAGCTTAAGAGCAACAGGAGGGGATACGCAGTATTTT. It translates to CASSLRATGGDTQYF.

The chain links TRBV28 to TRBJ1-1; 9 bases map to TRBD1. This CDR3 region has 12 residues. With V trimmed by 3 bases and J by 10 bases, 3 bases remained unmatched. CDR1 and CDR2 (germline): MDHEN, SYDVKM. CDR3 nucleotide sequence: TGTGCCAGCAGTTTGGGGACAGGGCGAGCTTTCTTT. This sequence encodes CASSLGTGRAFF.